This is a list of T cell receptor beta chains from one sample in a study of Ad26.COV2.S vaccination and SARS-CoV-2 variants. Sequenced by immunoSEQ multiplex PCR; TCRdb stores in-frame clones only, minus some. The table shows over 250,000 clones, with 70% to 90% occurring only once. The sequencing here drew on peripheral blood, taken in a trial of Ad26.COV2.S vaccine versus placebo. Receptors originate from a person between 18 and 60 years old who received the Ad26.COV2.S COVID-19 vaccine or a placebo. CDR3s include the opening cysteine and the closing phenylalanine or tryptophan. The D gene is left open where the match is weak. Only part of the rows carry a size: once, few, many, or a class if the clone is expanded.

j_call d_call v_call clone_size cdr3_aa cdr3_nt
TRBJ1-2 - TRBV5-4 - CASSLWGYGYTF TGTGCCAGCAGCTTGTGGGGCTATGGCTACACCTTC
TRBJ2-5 TRBD2 TRBV30 - CACGLAETQYF TGTGCCTGTGGACTAGCGGAGACCCAGTACTTC
TRBJ1-5 - TRBV21-1 - CASGIDPGARNQPQHF TGTGCCAGCGGAATCGACCCGGGGGCGCGTAATCAGCCCCAGCATTTT
TRBJ2-1 - TRBV10-3 few CAISGGAEDNEQFF TGTGCCATCAGTGGCGGAGCGGAGGACAATGAGCAGTTCTTC
TRBJ2-1 TRBD2 TRBV2 - CASSEWASGSNEQFF TGTGCCAGCAGTGAGTGGGCTAGCGGGAGCAATGAGCAGTTCTTC
TRBJ2-7 TRBD2 TRBV5-4 once CASSLYPRSGDSYEQYF TGTGCCAGCAGCTTGTACCCCCGTAGCGGGGACTCCTACGAGCAGTACTTC
TRBJ2-7 TRBD2 TRBV7-2 - CASSFGLAYEQYF TGTGCCAGCAGCTTCGGACTAGCCTACGAGCAGTACTTC
TRBJ2-2 TRBD1 TRBV27 - CASGGQGAAGELFF TGTGCCAGCGGGGGACAGGGGGCGGCGGGGGAGCTGTTTTTT
TRBJ2-7 TRBD2 TRBV5-1 - CASSLKLAGGLSSYEQYF TGCGCCAGCAGCTTGAAGCTAGCGGGAGGTCTTAGCTCCTACGAGCAGTACTTC
TRBJ2-7 TRBD2 TRBV27 - CASSRGLAGARSYEQYF TGTGCCAGCAGTCGGGGACTAGCGGGAGCTCGCTCCTACGAGCAGTACTTC
TRBJ2-1 - TRBV11-2 - CASTLVGNEQFF TGTGCCAGCACGCTGGTGGGCAATGAGCAGTTCTTC
TRBJ2-3 TRBD1 TRBV29-1 - CSVEDRGFEDTQYF TGCAGCGTTGAGGACAGGGGTTTTGAAGATACGCAGTATTTT
TRBJ1-2 - TRBV6-5 once CACAMDGNYGYTF TGTGCCTGCGCTATGGACGGGAACTATGGCTACACCTTC
TRBJ2-7 TRBD1 TRBV7-2 - CASSLAGQGLGYEQYF TGTGCCAGCAGCTTAGCGGGACAGGGGCTGGGGTACGAGCAGTACTTC
TRBJ2-7 - TRBV5-5 - CASSSPTSYEQYF TGTGCCAGCAGCTCTCCGACATCCTACGAGCAGTACTTC
TRBJ2-3 - TRBV18 - CASSPPTGSDTQYF TGTGCCAGCTCACCACCTACAGGGTCAGATACGCAGTATTTT
TRBJ2-1 - TRBV28 once CASSLLLNYNEQFF TGTGCCAGCAGTTTATTGCTGAACTACAATGAGCAGTTCTTC
TRBJ2-5 TRBD1 TRBV19 - CASSLDRGETQYF TGTGCCAGTAGTTTAGACAGGGGAGAGACCCAGTACTTC
TRBJ2-1 - TRBV2 - CASGERPRFF TGTGCCAGCGGGGAACGGCCGCGGTTCTTC
TRBJ1-2 TRBD1 TRBV7-9 - CASSLASGGYGYTF TGTGCCAGCAGCTTAGCATCAGGGGGCTATGGCTACACCTTC
TRBJ1-6 TRBD1 TRBV27 - CASSLGPYSVGQGVYSPLHF TGTGCCAGCAGTTTAGGCCCTTATTCAGTGGGACAGGGGGTTTATTCACCCCTCCACTTT
TRBJ1-1 - TRBV12-3/TRBV12-4 - CASSLVVRTEAFF TGTGCCAGCAGTTTAGTTGTGAGGACGGAAGCTTTCTTT
TRBJ2-1 TRBD1 TRBV4-3 - CASSQDLRSGGYNEQFF TGCGCCAGCAGCCAAGATTTACGGTCAGGGGGATACAATGAGCAGTTCTTC
TRBJ1-2 - TRBV27 once CASSFRAGGGYTF TGTGCCAGCAGCTTCAGGGCCGGGGGGGGCTACACCTTC
TRBJ1-2 - TRBV7-2 once CASSPGTFHPNYGYTF TGTGCCAGCAGCCCCGGGACTTTCCACCCTAACTATGGCTACACCTTC
TRBJ1-1 - TRBV12-3/TRBV12-4 - CASSLRLGTEAFF TGTGCCAGCAGTTTGAGATTGGGCACTGAAGCTTTCTTT
TRBJ2-7 TRBD1 TRBV11-2 once CASSRTRRDRVKEQYF TGTGCCAGCAGCAGAACCCGCCGGGACAGGGTTAAAGAGCAGTACTTC